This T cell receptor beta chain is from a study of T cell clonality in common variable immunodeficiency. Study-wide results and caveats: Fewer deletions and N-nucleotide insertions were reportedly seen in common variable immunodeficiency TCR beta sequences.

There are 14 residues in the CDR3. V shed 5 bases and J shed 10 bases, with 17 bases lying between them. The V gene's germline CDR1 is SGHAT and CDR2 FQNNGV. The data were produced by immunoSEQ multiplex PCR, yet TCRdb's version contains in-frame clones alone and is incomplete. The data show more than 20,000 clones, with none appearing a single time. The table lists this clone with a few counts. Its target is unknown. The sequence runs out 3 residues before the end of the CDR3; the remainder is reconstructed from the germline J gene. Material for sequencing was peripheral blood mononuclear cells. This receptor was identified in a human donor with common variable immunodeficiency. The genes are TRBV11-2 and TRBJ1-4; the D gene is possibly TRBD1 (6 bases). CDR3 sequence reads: CASSPLQGSVKLFF. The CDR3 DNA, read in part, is TGTGCCAGCAGCCCCTTACAGGGATCGGTAAAA.